This T cell receptor (beta chain) was captured in a study of beta chain features in type 1 diabetes. For this clone: Its cognate antigen is unknown.

Sequencing targeted expressed TCRB transcripts, as all isolated RNA had been reverse transcribed. Clones were read by immunoSEQ multiplex PCR, and TCRdb kept only the in-frame ones, dropping some. The sample comprises about 140,000 clones, approximately 9.8% of which are singletons, and around 0.65% rests with the top ten. The length of the CDR3 is 15 residues. Germline V lookup: CDR1 MNHEY, CDR2 SMNVEV (reference sequence). Trimming removed 2 bases at V and 5 bases at J, with 13 bases between. Study results and caveats: In cDNA sequencing, cells with high TCR expression could be over-represented. Shorter TCRB CDR3s, moderately but significantly so, were found in Type 1 diabetes patients in all four CD4+ subsets. TCRB repertoires of naive, central memory and Treg cells appeared more similar among patients than among healthy donors.

Sampling consisted of one heparinised blood draw per donor, averaging around 100 mL. Sequenced input: central memory CD4+ T cells from blood. This receptor was obtained from a woman between 40 and 55 years old in good health. This chain links TRBV27 with TRBJ2-1; a possible D gene is TRBD1 (6 bases). The CDR3 here is CASSLLLQGDNEQFF. The CDR3 DNA reads as TGTGCCAGCAGTTTACTGTTACAGGGTGACAATGAGCAGTTCTTC.